The TCR beta chain under discussion was sequenced for a study of post-analysis software for immune sequencing data. Findings and caveats of the study: The five TRBV segments detected at higher frequency in patients than in controls included TRBV5-6, TRBV5-1 and TRBV20-1.

About this clonotype: Its antigen is not identified.

The germline gives CDR1 SEHNR, CDR2 FQNEAQ (reference sequence). V dropped 5 bases and J dropped 1 base, with 16 bases sitting between them. This CDR3 spans 16 amino acids. Incorporated into the TCR beta cDNA libraries were unique molecular identifiers, which served to reduce PCR and sequencing biases. Input populations of 1 to 10 million T cells gave rise to approximately 480,000 cDNA molecules. TCRdb fed the PCR reads into MiXCR, producing one record per CDR3 protein. The sample lists approximately 440,000 distinct CDR3 sequences; roughly 45% were seen once. This chain joins TRBV7-9 and TRBJ2-3; possibly TRBD1 for D (6 bases). Sample: blood. The receptor's source is a girl aged 5-17 years with multiple sclerosis. CDR3 in amino acids: CASSRGDRQGTDTQYF. The CDR3 DNA sequence: TGTGCCAGCAGCAGAGGCGACAGGCAAGGCACAGATACGCAGTATTTT.